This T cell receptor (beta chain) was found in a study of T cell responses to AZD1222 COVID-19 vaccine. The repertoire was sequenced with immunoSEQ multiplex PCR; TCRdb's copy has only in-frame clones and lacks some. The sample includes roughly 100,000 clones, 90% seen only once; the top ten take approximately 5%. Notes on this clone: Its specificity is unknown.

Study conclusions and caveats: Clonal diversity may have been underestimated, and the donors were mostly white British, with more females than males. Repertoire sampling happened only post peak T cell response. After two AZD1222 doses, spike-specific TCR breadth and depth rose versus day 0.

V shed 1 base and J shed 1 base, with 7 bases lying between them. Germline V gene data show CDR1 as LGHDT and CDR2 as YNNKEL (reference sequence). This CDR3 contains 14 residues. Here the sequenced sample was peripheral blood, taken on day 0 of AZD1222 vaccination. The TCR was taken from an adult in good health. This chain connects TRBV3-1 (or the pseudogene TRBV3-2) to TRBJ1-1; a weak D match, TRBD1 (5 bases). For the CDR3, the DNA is TGTGCCAGCAGCCAAGGACAGTCGAACACTGAAGCTTTCTTT. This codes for CASSQGQSNTEAFF.